This T cell receptor beta chain was identified during a study of blood T cell repertoires in COVID-19. Overall study: Italy, Spain and the United States were the sources of the convalescent and acute COVID-19 samples. The analysed material was cDNA or gDNA that came from T cells, B-cell-depleted T cells, or PBMCs.

Trimming took 0 bases from V and 6 from J; bases not matched to a gene: 10. Germline CDR1 reads KGHDR; CDR2 reads SFDVKD. The CDR3 consists of 17 residues. Original analysis: By means of reference gene primer amplification, nucleated cell counts were estimated. TCRdb's table, derived via immunoSEQ multiplex PCR, lists solely in-frame clones and lacks some. That table supplies the V and J calls and clone size; D and trimming were determined from the DNA. This table holds some 89,000 clones, approximately 90% found once. Sequencing was performed on peripheral blood. The chain recombines TRBV24-1 with TRBJ2-1; TRBD2 aligns across 7 bases. The source is a human donor in a cohort sampled during active COVID-19. CDR3 nucleotide sequence: TGTGCCACCAGTGATTTGCGGTTGCGGGAGTTGGGCAATGAGCAGTTCTTC. This gives the protein CATSDLRLRELGNEQFF.